The rows below give T cell receptor beta chains drawn from one sample of a study of cytomegalovirus exposure and HLA in healthy donors. Libraries were prepared by immunoSEQ multiplex PCR; TCRdb keeps only in-frame clonotypes and omits some of them. The table shows some 66,000 clones, with more than 70% occurring only once. Sequences were obtained from PBMCs. These receptors were taken from a man aged 40-50 years in good health and CMV-seronegative. Both conserved end residues are part of each CDR3. Fields, in order: J gene, V gene, clone size, D gene, CDR3 DNA, CDR3 protein. A D gene is named only where the DNA matches it firmly. Expanded clones are given a class, and other clones once, few, many or no size at all.

TRBJ2-5 TRBV4-1 NA NA TGCGCCAGCAGCCGCGGGCCCCAAGAGACCCAGTACTTC CASSRGPQETQYF
TRBJ2-7 TRBV19 NA NA TGTGCCAGCGCAAACGGGAGCCCCTACGAGCAGTACTTC CASANGSPYEQYF
TRBJ1-6 TRBV19 few NA TGTGCCAGTAGTATGTCGGTGGATTCACCCCTCCACTTT CASSMSVDSPLHF
TRBJ1-2 TRBV5-5 once NA TGTGCCAGCAGCTTGTCGGGGTTCTATGGCTACACCTTC CASSLSGFYGYTF
TRBJ1-3 TRBV5-1 NA NA TGCGCCAGCAGCTTAGGGGGGGCTGGAAGCACCATATATTTT CASSLGGAGSTIYF
TRBJ2-7 TRBV11-2 NA NA TGTGCCAGCAGACCGACAGCTGCAGAAAAGGAGCAGTACTTC CASRPTAAEKEQYF
TRBJ1-3 TRBV5-1 NA NA TGCGCCAGCAGCTGGACTACATCCGCTGGAAACACCATATATTTT CASSWTTSAGNTIYF
TRBJ2-2 TRBV7-3 NA TRBD1 TGTGCCAGCAGCTCCTCTACAGGGGTCGGCGGGGAGCTGTTTTTT CASSSSTGVGGELFF
TRBJ2-1 TRBV2 NA TRBD2 TGTGCCAGCAGCGGGACTAGCGGGCCATACAATGAGCAGTTCTTC CASSGTSGPYNEQFF
TRBJ2-2 TRBV9 NA TRBD1 TGTGCCAGCAGCTCCGGGACAGCCGCCGGGGAGCTGTTTTTT CASSSGTAAGELFF
TRBJ1-1 TRBV7-9 NA TRBD1 TGTGCCAGCAGCGGGGACAGAGCCTTGAACACTGAAGCTTTCTTT CASSGDRALNTEAFF
TRBJ1-3 TRBV6-1 NA NA TGTGCCAGCAGCTCCCTCTCTGGAAACACCATATATTTT CASSSLSGNTIYF
TRBJ2-1 TRBV7-8 NA NA TGTGCCAGCAGCCAGCAAATCCGGTGGAGGGTAAACAATGAGCAGTTCTTC CASSQQIRWRVNNEQFF
TRBJ1-3 TRBV5-1 NA NA TGCGCCAGCAGCTTGGACAGGGCCCACACCATATATTTT CASSLDRAHTIYF
TRBJ2-7 TRBV5-1 NA TRBD2 TGCGCCAGCAGCTTGGTGGCTAGCGGGGGTTCCTACGAGCAGTACTTC CASSLVASGGSYEQYF
TRBJ2-2 TRBV9 few NA TGTGCCAGCAGCGGAGTCGGGGGCACCGGGGAGCTGTTTTTT CASSGVGGTGELFF
TRBJ2-6 TRBV10-2 NA TRBD2 TGCGCCAGCAGTGATCCTTCGCTAGCGGGGACTGGGGCCAACGTCCTGACTTTC CASSDPSLAGTGANVLTF